This T cell receptor (beta chain) derives from a study of OX40 agonist ivuxolimab in advanced cancers. The length of the CDR3 is 13 residues. Trimming pared 1 base from V and 6 bases from J, leaving 9 bases between. The V gene's germline CDR1 is LGHNA and CDR2 YNFKEQ. TCRdb's copy holds only in-frame clones and misses some; the assay was immunoSEQ multiplex PCR. The sample lists 60,000 to 80,000 clones; over 70% were seen once. The study's findings and limits: Doses of 0.1 to 3.0 mg/kg were accompanied by clonal expansion of CD4+ and CD8+ blood T cells by week 6.

Points on this clone: Its target is unknown.

The receptor's source is an adult with an advanced solid tumor such as melanoma, head and neck, liver or kidney cancer. This sample comprised CD4+ or CD8+ T cells sorted from blood, obtained in a trial of the OX40 agonist ivuxolimab. V and J are TRBV4-2 and TRBJ1-2; D is unclear. The CDR3 sequence is CASSQGGKDGYTF. CDR3 bases: TGTGCCAGCAGCCAAGGAGGGAAGGATGGCTACACCTTC.